This is a list of T cell receptor beta chains from one sample in a study of cytomegalovirus exposure and HLA in healthy donors. TCRdb's copy holds only in-frame clones and misses some; the assay was immunoSEQ multiplex PCR. The sample includes over 150,000 clones, 65% to 90% seen only once; the top ten take more than 20%. The sequencing input was PBMCs. The receptors come from a young man in good health and CMV-seropositive. The CDR3 runs from the conserved cysteine through the conserved F or W. Fields, in order: CDR3 DNA, CDR3 protein, V gene, D gene, clone size, CDR3 length, J gene. A D gene is named only where the DNA matches it firmly. Rows may omit the clone size; those that give it use once, few, many or a size class.

CDR3nt: TGCGCCAGCAGCCAGGTAGCCGGGACAGGGAACTATGGCTACACCTTC
CDR3aa: CASSQVAGTGNYGYTF
v_gene: TRBV4-3
d_gene: TRBD1
abundance: .
len: 16
j_gene: TRBJ1-2

CDR3nt: TGTGCCAGCCGCCGACAGGGCCCTAACTATGGCTACACCTTC
CDR3aa: CASRRQGPNYGYTF
v_gene: TRBV7-9
d_gene: TRBD1
abundance: .
len: 14
j_gene: TRBJ1-2

CDR3nt: TGTGCCAGCTCCCGGGGCGGGGGGCCCCGGGAGCAGTTCTTC
CDR3aa: CASSRGGGPREQFF
v_gene: TRBV7-8
d_gene: TRBD2
abundance: once
len: 14
j_gene: TRBJ2-1

CDR3nt: TGTGCCAGCAGTGGGAGGGACCCAGGGTTTCGGGAGCAGTACTTC
CDR3aa: CASSGRDPGFREQYF
v_gene: TRBV6-4
d_gene: .
abundance: .
len: 15
j_gene: TRBJ2-7

CDR3nt: TGTGCCAGCAGTGGGCGGGACAGACAGAACTATGGCTACACCTTC
CDR3aa: CASSGRDRQNYGYTF
v_gene: TRBV6-1
d_gene: TRBD1
abundance: .
len: 15
j_gene: TRBJ1-2

CDR3nt: TGTGCCAGCAGCCAAGATGGGAGCGCTTCGGTCAATGAGCAGTTCTTC
CDR3aa: CASSQDGSASVNEQFF
v_gene: TRBV4-2
d_gene: .
abundance: .
len: 16
j_gene: TRBJ2-1

CDR3nt: TGTGCCAGCAGCCGCGGGACTTCTGGCCCACAAAATACGCAGTATTTT
CDR3aa: CASSRGTSGPQNTQYF
v_gene: TRBV7-3
d_gene: .
abundance: .
len: 16
j_gene: TRBJ2-3

CDR3nt: TGTGCCAGCAGCTACTCGGGGGGGGGTTATGGCTACACCTTC
CDR3aa: CASSYSGGGYGYTF
v_gene: TRBV27
d_gene: .
abundance: .
len: 14
j_gene: TRBJ1-2

CDR3nt: TGTGCCAGCAGCTCCGCGGGGGAGCAGTACTTC
CDR3aa: CASSSAGEQYF
v_gene: TRBV13
d_gene: .
abundance: .
len: 11
j_gene: TRBJ2-7

CDR3nt: TGTGCCAGTAGTACAGGGTACACCGGGGAGCTGTTTTTT
CDR3aa: CASSTGYTGELFF
v_gene: TRBV19
d_gene: .
abundance: .
len: 13
j_gene: TRBJ2-2

CDR3nt: TGTGCCAGCTCGAACAGGGTGGACACTGAAGCTTTCTTT
CDR3aa: CASSNRVDTEAFF
v_gene: TRBV18
d_gene: .
abundance: .
len: 13
j_gene: TRBJ1-1

CDR3nt: TGTGCCAGCAGTAGGGGGGGACAGGGGGCCAGCGAGCAGTACTTC
CDR3aa: CASSRGGQGASEQYF
v_gene: TRBV6-5
d_gene: TRBD1
abundance: few
len: 15
j_gene: TRBJ2-7

CDR3nt: TGTGCCAGCTATAATTTAATGAACACTGAAGCTTTCTTT
CDR3aa: CASYNLMNTEAFF
v_gene: TRBV6-5
d_gene: .
abundance: once
len: 13
j_gene: TRBJ1-1

CDR3nt: TGTGCCACCAGCAGGGACAGGGGGCAGACAGATACGCAGTATTTT
CDR3aa: CATSRDRGQTDTQYF
v_gene: TRBV15
d_gene: TRBD1
abundance: .
len: 15
j_gene: TRBJ2-3

CDR3nt: TGCGCCAGCAGCTTGGCTGGACAGGGTACCTACAATGAGCAGTTCTTC
CDR3aa: CASSLAGQGTYNEQFF
v_gene: TRBV5-1
d_gene: TRBD1
abundance: .
len: 16
j_gene: TRBJ2-1

CDR3nt: TGTGCCAGCAGTTACTCTGACAGGGCCCAGCCCCAGCATTTT
CDR3aa: CASSYSDRAQPQHF
v_gene: TRBV6-6
d_gene: TRBD1
abundance: .
len: 14
j_gene: TRBJ1-5

CDR3nt: TGTGCCAGCAGTTCGGACAGGGTGGGCACAGATACGCAGTATTTT
CDR3aa: CASSSDRVGTDTQYF
v_gene: TRBV27
d_gene: TRBD1
abundance: .
len: 15
j_gene: TRBJ2-3

CDR3nt: TGTGCCAGCAGCTCCCCGGACAGTATCGATCAGCCCCAGCATTTT
CDR3aa: CASSSPDSIDQPQHF
v_gene: TRBV7-9
d_gene: .
abundance: .
len: 15
j_gene: TRBJ1-5